The T cell receptor (beta chain) described here comes from a study of regulatory T cells in long-lasting Graves disease. Noted time point: newly diagnosed GD, antithyroid drugs for less than 3 months. Following extraction of RNA from PBMCs, that RNA was used to make the TCR library. CDR1 is SGHAT, CDR2 FQNNGV, per germline. J was trimmed by 5 bases and V by 1 base; bases with no gene match: 7. CDR3 length: 16 residues. Investigators prepared the TCR beta libraries by applying iRepertoire HTBI primers and Arm-PCR of CDR3 regions. TCRdb re-called the multiplex PCR reads through MiXCR, storing one row per CDR3 protein. The table shows a few hundred thousand distinct CDR3 sequences, with 15% to 20% occurring only once. In this sample, this clonotype turned up many times. This sample also belongs to another study, concerning T cells in Graves' hyperthyroidism and ophthalmopathy.

Specimen: peripheral blood mononuclear cells (PBMCs), collected at new diagnosis, from a patient treated with antithyroid drugs. The chain couples TRBV11-2 to TRBJ2-5; 10 nucleotides match TRBD2. The source of this sequence is a woman in her late teens or twenties with Graves disease. The CDR3 sequence is CASSLGAGGPTETQYF. CDR3 nucleotides: TGTGCCAGCAGCTTAGGAGCGGGAGGGCCTACGGAGACCCAGTACTTC.